This paragraph reports one T cell receptor (beta chain). This entry is derived from a study of technical replicates of blood from a handful of donors. Trimming pared 6 bases from V and 4 bases from J, leaving 15 bases between. Germline V gene sequence: CDR1 MNHNY, CDR2 SVGAGI (reference sequence). The CDR3 has 14 residues. Here immunoSEQ multiplex PCR was the method, and the copy in TCRdb shows in-frame clones only, minus some. Here the sample spans under 85,000 clones, approximately 83% being singletons. The sequencing sample was made of PBMCs. This chain uses TRBV6-6 with TRBJ1-1, with D possibly being TRBD1 (6 bases). This TCR came from a human donor in good health. Some clones in this sample may be carry-over from other donors' samples. The CDR3 DNA sequence: TGTGCCAGCAGCCGTGGACAGCCGGGCACTGAAGCTTTCTTT. Translated, it gives CASSRGQPGTEAFF.